This TCR beta chain was documented in a study of CD8 T cells in Susac syndrome (dated by TCRdb to 2018 to 2020). Study-wide context: Whether CD8+ T cell activation and differentiation in Susac syndrome was antigen driven was tested using repertoire sequencing. The research as a whole found: The number of individuals in the TCR sequencing and HLA analysis was acknowledged as relatively small.

High-throughput TCR beta sequencing profiled peripheral blood CD8+ and CD4+ T cells from healthy donors, Susac syndrome patients and multiple sclerosis patients. Healthy donors were age- and sex-matched controls. CD8+ TEMRA cells were enriched by FACS, while bulk CD8+ and CD4+ T cells were purified by magnetic negative isolation. Blood was collected in EDTA tubes and processed within 24 hours, with PBMCs isolated through density gradient centrifugation. PBMCs destined for TCR sequencing were cryopreserved in liquid nitrogen and later thawed in a 37 °C water bath. A purity of at least 90% was achieved for sorted or isolated CD4+, CD8+ and CD8+ TEMRA cells. V was cut back by 1 base and J by 0 bases, leaving a gap of 7 bases between them. CDR1 and CDR2, looked up from the germline V gene, are SGHVS and FQNEAQ. From cysteine to phenylalanine, the CDR3 is 14 amino acids long. Only the CDR3 part of the read is kept: 42 bases, read in frame from the first base.

This clonotype has more than one count but fewer than ten. Its antigen remains undetermined. The record has no base qualities; no much larger clone is one base away. RNA was extracted with the RNeasy kit and roughly 0.5 to 1 ug was reverse transcribed using random hexamers. TCR beta CDR3 regions were amplified with the immunoSEQ multiplex PCR assay covering 54 Vbeta and 13 Jbeta segments. Bias from PCR amplification was corrected by using a synthetic template baseline for primer optimization and for computational correction. The study's processing was this. Reads were annotated to V, D and J genes according to IMGT and were analyzed with immunoSEQ Analyzer, with only productive sequences retained. To calculate clonality, Shannon entropy was normalized by log2 of the number of productive unique sequences and then subtracted from one. For each patient and control, public and private clones were evaluated among the 100 most prevalent clones. Clones were defined as Susac-specific if absent from the healthy and MS cohorts, from approximately 1,100 published viral clones and from other ImmuneACCESS disease sequences. Clones were called with MiXCR by TCRdb after fastp trimmed the public reads at Q25, and only in-frame beta chains were retained. One record per CDR3 amino acid sequence lists the most common genes and DNA. TCRdb assigned the V and J calls; the authors' analysis was not used. The sample has approximately 170,000 distinct CDR3 sequences on record, roughly 93% of them singletons. Around 0.13% of the sample rests with the top ten.

The rearrangement combines TRBV7-8 with TRBJ2-7; the D gene is unclear. Sequenced material: CD4+ T cells from PBMCs. The clonotype comes from a human donor in good health. For the CDR3, the sequence is CASSLGLLSYEQYF. The bases read TGTGCCAGCAGCTTAGGCCTCCTCTCCTACGAGCAGTACTTC.